The entry that follows covers one T cell receptor (beta chain) sequence. These data are taken from a study of T cell responses to AZD1222 COVID-19 vaccine. The V end was cut by 3 bases, the J end by 0 bases, with 14 bases between. The CDR3 has 16 amino acids. Germline V gene sequence: CDR1 KGHSH, CDR2 LQKENI. Produced via immunoSEQ multiplex PCR; TCRdb's table is partial and in-frame only. The sample holds 95,000 to 120,000 clones, about nine tenths seen once. V gene TRBV18 combines with J gene TRBJ1-2; unclear D gene. The material sequenced was peripheral blood, taken on day 0 of MenACWY control vaccination. The source of this sequence is an adult in good health. The CDR3 spells CASSPPQPGSNYGYTF. CDR3 in DNA: TGTGCCAGCTCACCCCCACAGCCGGGCTCTAACTATGGCTACACCTTC. The full variable domain, rest sourced from reference TRBV18 and TRBJ1-2, is NAGVMQNPRHLVRRRGQEARLRCSPMKGHSHVYWYRQLPEEGLKFMVYLQKENIIDESGMPKERFSAEFPKEGPSILRIQQVVRGDSAAYFCASSPPQPGSNYGYTFGSGTRLTVV.